This T cell receptor beta chain was captured by sequencing in a study of T-cell memory formation after mild COVID-19. Overall study: Clusters of TCRs were largely donor specific. Findings and limits, study-wide: The authors did not confirm SARS-CoV-2 specificity of second-wave clones peaking day 37. Pre-infection memory contained some responding clones, which suggested that cross-reactive memory had joined.

On this clonotype: Its matching antigen is unknown. This sequence may be a read error, since a much larger clone differs from it by one base.

The authors produced TCR alpha and TCR beta cDNA libraries with sample barcodes and UMIs by 5'RACE using constant-segment primers. TCRdb independently ran MiXCR on the 5' RACE reads; one entry per CDR3 protein. The sample shows hundreds of thousands of distinct CDR3 sequences, about an eighth of them seen only once. This CDR3 region has 13 residues. Germline CDR1 reads SGHTA; CDR2 reads FQGNSA. The V gene lost 0 bases and the J gene lost 6 bases, with 9 bases spanning the gap. This receptor was obtained from a man between 18 and 29 years old who had mild COVID-19 (a few samples of this study predate the infection). Cell type and time point are not known. V and J are TRBV7-2 and TRBJ2-7; possibly TRBD2 for D (5 bases). Sequencing used PBMCs or a T cell subset sorted from them (not recorded which). The CDR3 reads CASSLAEAPEQYF. CDR3 nucleotide sequence: TGTGCCAGCAGCTTAGCGGAGGCACCCGAGCAGTACTTC.